A single sample is the source of the 27 T cell receptor beta chains below, sequenced in a study of blood T cell repertoires in COVID-19. Generated by immunoSEQ multiplex PCR, the TCRdb table keeps only in-frame clones and is missing some. This table has roughly 150,000 clones, just over 90% appearing once. Sequenced material: peripheral blood. All receptors come from a woman aged 60-75 years with COVID-19, enrolled during active disease.

The V call is TRBV5-1, the J call TRBJ1-1, with D possibly being TRBD1 (6 bases). The CDR3 has 14 amino acids. V lost 4 bases and J lost 1, with 11 bases in between. Germline V gene lookup returns CDR1 SGHRS and CDR2 YFSETQ. CDR3 sequence reads: CASSTTGRNTEAFF. The DNA for the CDR3 is TGCGCCAGCAGCACCACAGGGAGGAACACTGAAGCTTTCTTT.

The chain carries TRBV6-5 and TRBJ1-2; TRBD1 aligns across 7 bases. This CDR3 comprises 14 residues. The ends lost 4 bases at V and 6 bases at J; junction bases unmatched: 8. Germline CDR1 and CDR2: MNHEY and SVGAGI. In nucleotides, the CDR3 is TGTGCCAGCAGTTCAAGACAGGGTGAAGATGGCTACACCTTC. Residues: CASSSRQGEDGYTF.

About this clone itself: The sample contains more than one DNA sequence encoding this CDR3. The gene calls are TRBV10-3 and TRBJ1-1, with TRBD1 matching over 7 bases. Germline loops: CDR1 ENHRY, CDR2 SYGVKD. The CDR3 totals 13 residues. The V segment lost 5 bases and the J segment 1 base; nucleotides outside the gene matches: 1. The CDR3 DNA follows: TGTGCCATCAGTACAGGGGCGAACACTGAAGCTTTCTTT. Residues: CAISTGANTEAFF.

The chain is built from TRBV18 and TRBJ1-1; no firm D call. Germline lookup yields CDR1 KGHSH and CDR2 LQKENI. This CDR3 has 15 amino acids. With 1 base removed from V and 1 base from J, the gap between germline ends came to 10 bases. CDR3 region: CASSPRAGRNTEAFF. CDR3 DNA sequence: TGTGCCAGCTCACCACGGGCCGGGAGGAACACTGAAGCTTTCTTT.

This clone turned up a few times. The chain couples TRBV27 to TRBJ1-3; 7 nucleotides match TRBD1. This CDR3 region has 14 residues. The germline V gene encodes CDR1 MNHEY and CDR2 SMNVEV (reference sequence). V was clipped by 7 bases and J by 2 bases; unmatched bases: 5. The CDR3 nucleotides read TGTGCCAGCAAACGACAGGGACCTGGAAACACCATATATTTT. Translating gives CASKRQGPGNTIYF.

This clone has a single count. The chain recombines TRBV7-9 with TRBJ1-2; D is undetermined. Trimming pared 6 bases from V and 7 bases from J, leaving 18 bases between. The V gene's germline CDR1 is SEHNR and CDR2 FQNEAQ (reference sequence). The CDR3 covers 14 residues. The CDR3 DNA reads TGTGCCAGCAGTAGTCCCTTACCCCCCCTTGGCTACACCTTC. It translates to CASSSPLPPLGYTF.

The chain employs TRBV19 and TRBJ2-3, with TRBD2 identical over 7 bases. V dropped 5 bases and J dropped 0; count of bases not matched to a gene: 2. Germline CDR1 LNHDA, CDR2 SQIVND (reference sequence). There are 14 residues in the CDR3. CDR3 residues: CASSQAGSTDTQYF. In DNA, the CDR3 is TGTGCCAGTAGTCAAGCGGGGAGCACAGATACGCAGTATTTT.

The rearrangement joins TRBV19 to TRBJ2-3, with 16 bases that match TRBD2. Germline V gives CDR1 LNHDA, CDR2 SQIVND (reference sequence). The CDR3 runs 17 residues. V dropped 4 bases and J dropped 4; count of bases not matched to a gene: 5. As DNA, the CDR3 is TGTGCCAGTAGTACGGGACTAGCGGGGGGGCGGGCAGATACGCAGTATTTT. Its translation: CASSTGLAGGRADTQYF.

The rearrangement joins TRBV7-9 to TRBJ1-4, with TRBD1 matching over 7 bases. The V segment lost 5 bases and the J segment 7 bases; nucleotides outside the gene matches: 7. The CDR3 has 14 residues. From germline, CDR1 is SEHNR and CDR2 FQNEAQ (reference sequence). The CDR3 coding sequence is TGTGCCAGCAGCCTGAGGGGGCTCGGTGAAAAACTGTTTTTT. Protein product: CASSLRGLGEKLFF.

The rearrangement links TRBV15 to TRBJ2-5, with D possibly matching TRBD2 (6 bases). Germline V CDR1 and CDR2: LNHNV, YYDKDF (reference sequence). The germline V and J ends were trimmed by 1 base and 1 base, with 10 bases remaining between them. The CDR3 has 15 residues. The CDR3: CATSRGSGPQETQYF. The CDR3 DNA is TGTGCCACCAGCAGAGGTAGCGGACCCCAAGAGACCCAGTACTTC.

The DNA for the CDR3 is TGTGCCAGTAGTATGGCGGCGACTTCGGGCGAGCAGTACTTC. Its protein is CASSMAATSGEQYF. The chain joins TRBV19 to TRBJ2-7; D gene ambiguous. Looked up from germline, CDR1 is LNHDA and CDR2 is SQIVND (reference sequence). This CDR3 is 14 amino acids long. Deletions cut 3 bases from V and 6 bases from J, with 15 bases between.

The gene calls are TRBV19 and TRBJ2-3; 7 bases agree with TRBD1. Trimming at V came to 5 bases and at J to 4 bases, leaving 3 bases not matched to a gene. This CDR3 region has 13 residues. Germline V gives CDR1 LNHDA, CDR2 SQIVND (reference sequence). CDR3 loop: CASSRQGPDTQYF. The CDR3 region has the DNA TGTGCCAGTAGTCGACAGGGCCCAGATACGCAGTATTTT.

The rearrangement joins TRBV7-3 to TRBJ1-2; D might be TRBD1 (6 bases). V lost 5 bases and J 5 bases, leaving 12 bases between the germline ends. In germline, CDR1 is SGHTA, CDR2 FQGTGA. This CDR3 spans 13 amino acids. The DNA of the CDR3 is TGTGCCAGCAGCCCCCTGAGGGGGTATGGCTACACCTTC. Translation gives CASSPLRGYGYTF.

The CDR3 loop reads CASSPALSRAPGENQPQHF. DNA of the CDR3: TGTGCCAGCAGCCCTGCCTTATCTCGAGCGCCAGGGGAAAATCAGCCCCAGCATTTT. V and J are TRBV5-5 and TRBJ1-5; a weak D match, TRBD1 (6 bases). V shed 4 bases and J shed 4 bases, with 27 bases lying between them. This CDR3 is built from 19 residues. Per germline, CDR1 SGHKS and CDR2 YYEKEE (reference sequence).

This chain uses TRBV14 with TRBJ1-2; D remains ambiguous. The CDR3 has 13 amino acids. Germline CDR1 reads SGHDN; CDR2 reads FVKESK. Trimming removed 1 base at V and 4 bases at J, with 7 bases between. The CDR3 spells CASSQGQSYGYTF. The CDR3 region has the DNA TGTGCCAGCAGCCAAGGGCAGTCCTATGGCTACACCTTC.

The genes are TRBV19 and TRBJ1-2, with no clear D. Germline assignment: CDR1 LNHDA and CDR2 SQIVND (reference sequence). Deletions cut 4 bases from V and 3 bases from J, with 9 bases between. This CDR3 has 13 residues. CDR3 region: CASSTSGHYGYTF. The CDR3 DNA reads as TGTGCCAGTAGTACCTCAGGCCACTATGGCTACACCTTC.

The chain combines TRBV19 with TRBJ1-1; TRBD1 agrees at 9 bases. The germline CDR1 and CDR2 sequences are LNHDA and SQIVND (reference sequence). With 9 bases clipped from V and 8 bases from J, the junction kept 16 bases outside the gene matches. This CDR3 region has 15 residues. The CDR3 nucleotides are TGTGCCAGCACTAAAGGGACAGGGTGGGCTACAGAAGCTTTCTTT. It translates to CASTKGTGWATEAFF. Based on the CDR3 plus reference TRBV19 and TRBJ1-1, the full variable domain is DGGITQSPKYLFRKEGQNVTLSCEQNLNHDAMYWYRQDPGQGLRLIYYSQIVNDFQKGDIAEGYSVSREKKESFPLTVTSAQKNPTAFYLCASTKGTGWATEAFFGQGTRLTVV.

The chain uses TRBV7-9 and TRBJ1-5, with D possibly TRBD1 on 5 matching bases. With 3 bases removed from V and 3 bases from J, the gap between germline ends came to 12 bases. The CDR3 has 15 residues. Germline V gene data show CDR1 as SEHNR and CDR2 as FQNEAQ (reference sequence). The CDR3 is CASSFGGGNNQPQHF. Here the CDR3 DNA reads TGTGCCAGCAGCTTTGGCGGGGGAAACAATCAGCCCCAGCATTTT.

This sequence joins TRBV28 and TRBJ2-7, with D possibly being TRBD1 (5 bases). The V end lost 3 bases, the J end lost 1 base, and 7 bases lay between the germline ends. Germline CDR1 MDHEN, CDR2 SYDVKM. The CDR3 runs to 13 residues. Here the CDR3 DNA reads TGTGCCAGCAGTTTCAGGGTTTCCTACGAGCAGTACTTC. It encodes CASSFRVSYEQYF.

The rearrangement uses TRBV27 and TRBJ2-2; 9 nucleotides match TRBD2. There are 15 residues in the CDR3. V lost 3 bases, J lost 5 bases, and 4 bases stayed unmatched. Germline V gene lookup returns CDR1 MNHEY and CDR2 SMNVEV (reference sequence). CDR3 loop: CASSFMAGGTGELFF. The CDR3 DNA follows: TGTGCCAGCAGTTTCATGGCGGGGGGGACCGGGGAGCTGTTTTTT.

The chain couples TRBV10-3 to TRBJ1-1; D ambiguous. The V gene lost 5 bases and the J gene lost 7 bases, with 14 bases spanning the gap. CDR1 ENHRY and CDR2 SYGVKD come from the germline V gene. CDR3 length: 13 residues. The DNA for the CDR3 is TGTGCCATCAGTCTTAGTCCCCGCCGTGAAGCTTTCTTT. This codes for CAISLSPRREAFF.

This clone occurred once. The chain employs TRBV7-9 and TRBJ1-1; 8 nucleotides agree with TRBD1. The V segment lost 4 bases and the J segment 0 bases; nucleotides outside the gene matches: 4. The length of the CDR3 is 15 residues. Germline CDR1 reads SEHNR; CDR2 reads FQNEAQ (reference sequence). Here the CDR3 reads CASSSTGGMNTEAFF. CDR3 in DNA: TGTGCCAGCAGCTCCACAGGGGGGATGAACACTGAAGCTTTCTTT.

The rearrangement uses TRBV18 and TRBJ2-3, with 11 bases that match TRBD2. The CDR3 is 15 residues long. V trimming: 3 bases; J trimming: 5 bases; junction bases outside the gene matches: 4. CDR1 is KGHSH, CDR2 LQKENI, per germline. The CDR3 spells CASSPALAGGDTQYF. The CDR3 DNA is TGTGCCAGCTCACCGGCCCTAGCGGGGGGAGATACGCAGTATTTT.

The chain employs TRBV5-1 and TRBJ2-7, with 13 bases aligning to TRBD2. This CDR3 has 17 residues. V dropped 5 bases and J dropped 2; count of bases not matched to a gene: 10. Germline CDR1 SGHRS, CDR2 YFSETQ. Here the CDR3 reads CASRPRLAGGPTYEQYF. The CDR3 nucleotides read TGCGCCAGCAGGCCAAGACTAGCGGGGGGACCGACCTACGAGCAGTACTTC.

This chain joins TRBV6-5 and TRBJ2-7; 9 positions agree with TRBD2. From germline, CDR1 is MNHEY and CDR2 SVGAGI. The CDR3 has 13 residues. The V gene end was trimmed by 10 bases and the J gene end by 3 bases; junction bases not matched to a gene: 7. CDR3 in amino acids: CAIGGTSNYEQYF. The CDR3 DNA follows: TGTGCCATTGGGGGGACTAGCAACTACGAGCAGTACTTC.

This chain links TRBV6-4 with TRBJ1-6; D possibly corresponds to TRBD1 (6 bases). Germline CDR1 is MRHNA and CDR2 is SNTAGT. The length of the CDR3 is 16 residues. The V end lost 2 bases, the J end lost 10 bases, and 18 bases lay between the germline ends. CDR3 nucleotides: TGTGCCAGCAGTGACCCCCTACAAGGGGGAGGGTCACCCCTCCACTTT. Amino acids: CASSDPLQGGGSPLHF.

The chain links TRBV2 to TRBJ2-3, with D possibly matching TRBD1 (5 bases). Trimming left V 2 bases short and J 12 bases short, with 12 bases between. Germline lookup yields CDR1 SNHLY and CDR2 FYNNEI. CDR3 length equals 12 residues. CDR3 DNA sequence: TGTGCCAGCAGTGAAAGGGGTGGCTCACAGTATTTT. Translated: CASSERGGSQYF.